Presented here are 3 T cell receptor beta chains from one specimen sequenced in a study of cytomegalovirus exposure and HLA in healthy donors. Vbeta (60) and Jbeta (13) primers were used in the PCR. The assay was immunoSEQ multiplex PCR, and TCRdb's table has in-frame clones only and misses some. The sample shows about 91,000 clones, 64% of them seen only once. The specimen sequenced was PBMCs. The receptors were gathered from a human donor in good health.

This chain joins TRBV5-1 and TRBJ2-2; tentative D call: TRBD1 (6 bases). Germline V lookup: CDR1 SGHRS, CDR2 YFSETQ. This CDR3 spans 15 amino acids. V was shortened by 3 bases and J by 4 bases, with 13 bases between the two germline ends. CDR3 nucleotides: TGCGCCAGCAGCTCGACAGGTACTACCACCGGGGAGCTGTTTTTT. It is translated as CASSSTGTTTGELFF.

This clone has just one count. The chain is built from TRBV29-1 and TRBJ1-1, with D perhaps TRBD1 (5 bases). The CDR3 totals 14 residues. Per the germline V gene, CDR1 is SQVTM and CDR2 is ANQGSEA. Between the trimmed V and J ends, which lost 6 bases and 4 bases, there was a span of 18 bases. Here the CDR3 reads CSVVHWLGGTEAFF. Here the CDR3 DNA reads TGCAGCGTCGTACACTGGCTGGGGGGCACTGAAGCTTTCTTT.

V usage is TRBV29-1 and J usage is TRBJ2-7, with a tentative D call TRBD2 (6 bases). Germline lookup yields CDR1 SQVTM and CDR2 ANQGSEA. The CDR3 length is 15 residues. V was pared by 3 bases and J by 2 bases, with 17 bases between. CDR3 bases: TGCAGCGTTGAGCGTTTGCGGACTACCACCTACGAGCAGTACTTC. Translated: CSVERLRTTTYEQYF.